The sequence of this T cell receptor beta chain was determined in a study of human T cells and chemical hapten exposure. Original data processing: Samples had a median of about 95,000 TCRs, ranging roughly 20,000 to 690,600. TCRdb reprocessed the RACE reads via MiXCR and lists one record per CDR3 protein. Clone size and V and J calls follow TCRdb, not the original study. Among around 340,000 distinct CDR3 sequences listed, 6% to 8.5% were seen once. Time point denoted: patch test 1, 2 weeks after DPC sensitization. Treatment reported: therapeutic diphenylcyclopropenone sensitization with weekly scalp DPC. Someone pulled total RNA out of unfractionated whole blood. The V and J ends lost 4 bases and 2 bases, in that order; junction bases with no gene match: 4. The CDR3 has 14 amino acids. Germline CDR1 and CDR2: SGHRS and YFSETQ. This clonotype was counted many times. Its antigen is not identified. Notes on the study in general: No shift was seen in TCRs above 1 in 1000 frequency with DPC sensitization. Significantly more large CDR3 similarity clusters arose among expanded TCRs than among controls.

J is TRBJ2-3 and V is TRBV5-1; 7 nucleotides line up with TRBD1. Specimen: whole blood, collected in connection with sensitization to the hapten diphenylcyclopropenone (DPC). The TCR sequence derives from a woman aged 18-29 years with alopecia areata. Some clones in this sample may be carry-over from other donors' samples. The CDR3 spells CASSPDRLTDTQYF. In DNA, the CDR3 is TGCGCCAGCAGCCCGGACAGGCTCACAGATACGCAGTATTTT.